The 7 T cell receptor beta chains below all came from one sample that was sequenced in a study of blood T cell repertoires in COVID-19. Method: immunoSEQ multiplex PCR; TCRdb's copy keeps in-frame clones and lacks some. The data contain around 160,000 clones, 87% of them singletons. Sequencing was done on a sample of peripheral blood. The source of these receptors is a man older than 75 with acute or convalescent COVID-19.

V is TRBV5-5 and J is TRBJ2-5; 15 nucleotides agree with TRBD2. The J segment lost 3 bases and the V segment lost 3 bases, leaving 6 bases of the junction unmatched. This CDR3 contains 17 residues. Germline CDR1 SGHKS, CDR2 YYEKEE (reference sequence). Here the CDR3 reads CASSWGLAGGPKETQYF. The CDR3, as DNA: TGTGCCAGCAGCTGGGGACTAGCGGGGGGCCCTAAAGAGACCCAGTACTTC.

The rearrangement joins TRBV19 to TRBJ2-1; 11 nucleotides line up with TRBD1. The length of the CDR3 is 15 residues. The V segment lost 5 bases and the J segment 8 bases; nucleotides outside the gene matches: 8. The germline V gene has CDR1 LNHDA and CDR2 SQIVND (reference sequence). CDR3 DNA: TGTGCCAGTAGTGCCCGGGACAGGGGGTTCGATGAGCAGTTCTTC. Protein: CASSARDRGFDEQFF.

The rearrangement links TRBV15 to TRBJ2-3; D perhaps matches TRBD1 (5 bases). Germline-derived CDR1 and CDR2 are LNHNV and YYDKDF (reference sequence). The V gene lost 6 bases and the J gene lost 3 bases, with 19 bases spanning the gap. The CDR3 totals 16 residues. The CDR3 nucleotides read TGTGCCACCAGAGACCCCGGGCAGGGATTTACAGATACGCAGTATTTT. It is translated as CATRDPGQGFTDTQYF. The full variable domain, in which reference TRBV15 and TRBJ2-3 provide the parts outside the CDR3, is DAMVIQNPRYQVTQFGKPVTLSCSQTLNHNVMYWYQQKSSQAPKLLFHYYDKDFNNEADTPDNFQSRRPNTSFCFLDIRSPGLGDTAMYLCATRDPGQGFTDTQYFGPGTRLTVL.

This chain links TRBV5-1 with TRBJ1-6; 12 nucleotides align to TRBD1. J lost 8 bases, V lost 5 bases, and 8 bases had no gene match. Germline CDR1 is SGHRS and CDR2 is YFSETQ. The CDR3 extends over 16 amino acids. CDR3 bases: TGCGCCAGCAGACCAACCGGGACAGGGGGCGATTCACCCCTCCACTTT. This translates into CASRPTGTGGDSPLHF.

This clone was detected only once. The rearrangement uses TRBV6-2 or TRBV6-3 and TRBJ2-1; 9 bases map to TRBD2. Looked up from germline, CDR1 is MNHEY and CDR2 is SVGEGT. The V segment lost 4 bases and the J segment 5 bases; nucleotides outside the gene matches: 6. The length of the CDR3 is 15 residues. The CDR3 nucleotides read TGTGCCAGCAGTTCGGCGGGGGGGAGGAACAATGAGCAGTTCTTC. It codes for CASSSAGGRNNEQFF.

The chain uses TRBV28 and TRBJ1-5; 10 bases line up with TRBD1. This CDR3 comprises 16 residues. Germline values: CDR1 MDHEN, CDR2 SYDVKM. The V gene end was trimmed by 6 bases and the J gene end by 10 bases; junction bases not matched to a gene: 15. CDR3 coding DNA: TGTGCCAGCAGCTCACGACAGGGGGCGAGGATTGGTCCCCAGCATTTT. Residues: CASSSRQGARIGPQHF.

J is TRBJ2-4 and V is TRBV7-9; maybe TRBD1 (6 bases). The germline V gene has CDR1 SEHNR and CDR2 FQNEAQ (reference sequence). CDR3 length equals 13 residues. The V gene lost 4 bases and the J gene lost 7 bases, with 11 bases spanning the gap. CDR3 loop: CASSSTGMNIQYF. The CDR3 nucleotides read TGTGCCAGCAGCTCCACAGGGATGAACATTCAGTACTTC.